This T cell receptor (beta chain) was identified in a study of blood T cell repertoires in COVID-19. Study overall: Sources were T cells, B-cell-depleted T cells, or PBMCs; the material itself was cDNA or gDNA.

This clone was seen only a few times. Authors' processing steps: Estimates of nucleated cell counts were drawn from the amplification of reference gene primers. The data were produced by immunoSEQ multiplex PCR, yet TCRdb's version contains in-frame clones alone and is incomplete. V, J and clone size were drawn from that table, and D and trimming were deduced from the DNA. The sample includes roughly 390,000 clones, 85% of them seen just once. Per germline, CDR1 SGHTA and CDR2 FQGNSA. Trimming shortened V by 2 bases and J by 1 base, and 11 bases separated the two germline ends. The CDR3 spans 16 residues.

Sequenced input: peripheral blood. The sequence derives from a woman in her late teens or twenties with acute or convalescent COVID-19. The chain recombines TRBV7-2 with TRBJ2-2; possible D gene TRBD2, 6 bases. For the CDR3, the DNA is TGTGCCAGCAGCTTAAGGACTATCGGGAACACCGGGGAGCTGTTTTTT. This sequence encodes CASSLRTIGNTGELFF. Combining the CDR3 with reference TRBV7-2 and TRBJ2-2 gives the whole variable domain GAGVSQSPSNKVTEKGKDVELRCDPISGHTALYWYRQSLGQGLEFLIYFQGNSAPDKSGLPSDRFSAERTGGSVSTLTIQRTQQEDSAVYLCASSLRTIGNTGELFFGEGSRLTVL.